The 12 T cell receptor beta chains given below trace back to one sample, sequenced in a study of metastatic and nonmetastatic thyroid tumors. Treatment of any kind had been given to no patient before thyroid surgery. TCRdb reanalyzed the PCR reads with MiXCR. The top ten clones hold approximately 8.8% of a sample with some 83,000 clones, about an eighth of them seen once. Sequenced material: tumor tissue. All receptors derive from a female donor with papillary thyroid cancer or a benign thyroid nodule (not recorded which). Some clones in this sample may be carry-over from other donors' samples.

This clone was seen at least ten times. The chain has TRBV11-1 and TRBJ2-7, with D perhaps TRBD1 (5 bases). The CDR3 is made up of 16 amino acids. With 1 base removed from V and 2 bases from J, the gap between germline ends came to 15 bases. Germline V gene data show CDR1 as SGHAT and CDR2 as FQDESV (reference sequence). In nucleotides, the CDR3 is TGTGCCAGCAGCTTAGTCTTGATGGGGCAGACCTACGAGCAGTACTTC. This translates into CASSLVLMGQTYEQYF.

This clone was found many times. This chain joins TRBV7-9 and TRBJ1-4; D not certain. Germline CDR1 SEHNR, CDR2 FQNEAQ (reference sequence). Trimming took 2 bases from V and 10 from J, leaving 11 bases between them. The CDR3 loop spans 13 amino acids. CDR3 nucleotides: TGTGCCAGCAGCTTACAGGTCGGCGGAAAACTGTTTTTT. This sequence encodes CASSLQVGGKLFF. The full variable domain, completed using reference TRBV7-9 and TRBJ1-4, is DTGVSQNPRHKITKRGQNVTFRCDPISEHNRLYWYRQTLGQGPEFLTYFQNEAQLEKSRLLSDRFSAERPKGSFSTLEIQRTEQGDSAMYLCASSLQVGGKLFFGSGTQLSVL.

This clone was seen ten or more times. The CDR3 DNA follows: TGTGCCAGCAGCTCTAACACGGCGGAAAAACTGTTTTTT. This translates into CASSSNTAEKLFF. The chain employs TRBV7-9 and TRBJ1-4; D gene ambiguous. V lost 4 bases to trimming and J lost 8 bases, with 11 bases between them. The germline V gene encodes CDR1 SEHNR and CDR2 FQNEAQ (reference sequence). This CDR3 region has 13 residues.

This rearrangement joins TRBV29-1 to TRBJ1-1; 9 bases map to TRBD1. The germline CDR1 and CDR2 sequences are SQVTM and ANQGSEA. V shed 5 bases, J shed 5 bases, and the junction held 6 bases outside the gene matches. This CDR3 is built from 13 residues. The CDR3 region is CSVNRGRLTEAFF. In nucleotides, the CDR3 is TGCAGCGTTAACAGGGGGCGATTGACTGAAGCTTTCTTT.

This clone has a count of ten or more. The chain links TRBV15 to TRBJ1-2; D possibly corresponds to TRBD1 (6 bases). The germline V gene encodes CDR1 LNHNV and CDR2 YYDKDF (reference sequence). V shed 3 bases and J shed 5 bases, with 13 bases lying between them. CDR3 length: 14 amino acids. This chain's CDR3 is CATSSSRGEYGYTF. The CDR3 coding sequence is TGTGCCACCAGCAGCAGCAGGGGAGAGTATGGCTACACCTTC.

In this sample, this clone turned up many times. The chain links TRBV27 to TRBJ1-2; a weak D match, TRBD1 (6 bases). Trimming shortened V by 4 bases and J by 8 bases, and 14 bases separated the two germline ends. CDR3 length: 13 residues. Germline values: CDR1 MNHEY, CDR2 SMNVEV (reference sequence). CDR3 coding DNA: TGTGCCAGCAGTTCCCCACAGGGTGGAGGCTACACCTTC. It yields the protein CASSSPQGGGYTF.

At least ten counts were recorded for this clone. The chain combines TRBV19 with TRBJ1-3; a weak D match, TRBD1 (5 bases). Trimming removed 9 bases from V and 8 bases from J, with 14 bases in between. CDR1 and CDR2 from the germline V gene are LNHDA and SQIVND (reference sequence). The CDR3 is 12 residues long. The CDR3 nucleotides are TGTGCCAGAAGTGGGGCTCGGGACACCATATATTTT. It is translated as CARSGARDTIYF.

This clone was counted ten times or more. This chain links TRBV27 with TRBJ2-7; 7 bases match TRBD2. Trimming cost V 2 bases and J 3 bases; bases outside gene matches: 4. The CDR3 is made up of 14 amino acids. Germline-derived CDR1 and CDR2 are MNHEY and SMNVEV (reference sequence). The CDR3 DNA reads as TGTGCCAGCAGTTTACGGGGGGATGGCTACGAGCAGTACTTC. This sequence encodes CASSLRGDGYEQYF.

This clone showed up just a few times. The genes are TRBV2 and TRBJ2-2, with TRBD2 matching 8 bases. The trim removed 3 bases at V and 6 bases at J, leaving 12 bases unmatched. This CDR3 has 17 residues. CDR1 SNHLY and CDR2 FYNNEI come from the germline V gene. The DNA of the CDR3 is TGTGCCAGCAGTGACCGTCTATCGGGAGGGTCGGCCGGGGAGCTGTTTTTT. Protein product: CASSDRLSGGSAGELFF.

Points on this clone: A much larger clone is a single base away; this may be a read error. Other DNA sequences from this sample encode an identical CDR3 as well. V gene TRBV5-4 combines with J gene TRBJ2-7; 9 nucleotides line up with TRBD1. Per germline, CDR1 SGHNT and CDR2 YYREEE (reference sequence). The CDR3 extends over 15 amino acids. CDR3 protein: CASSTPGQGAYEQYF. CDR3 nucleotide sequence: TGTGCAAGCAGTACGCCGGGACAGGGTGCCTACGAGCAGTACTTC. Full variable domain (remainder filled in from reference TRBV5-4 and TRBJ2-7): ETGVTQSPTHLIKTRGQQVTLRCSSQSGHNTVSWYQQALGQGPQFIFQYYREEENGRGNFPPRFSGLQFPNYSSELNVNALELDDSALYLCASSTPGQGAYEQYFGPGTRLTVT.

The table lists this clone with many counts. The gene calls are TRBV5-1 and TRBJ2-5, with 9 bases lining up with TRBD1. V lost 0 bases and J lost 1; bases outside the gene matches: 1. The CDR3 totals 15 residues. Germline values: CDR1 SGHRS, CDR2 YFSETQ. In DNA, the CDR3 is TGCGCCAGCAGCTTGGACAGGGGGCGCCAAGAGACCCAGTACTTC. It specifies CASSLDRGRQETQYF.

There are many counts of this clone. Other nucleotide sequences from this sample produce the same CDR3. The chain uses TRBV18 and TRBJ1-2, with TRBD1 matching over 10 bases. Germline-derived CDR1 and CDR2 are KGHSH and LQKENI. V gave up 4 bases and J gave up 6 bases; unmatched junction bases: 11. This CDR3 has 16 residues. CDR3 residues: CASSLTGTGAEDGYTF. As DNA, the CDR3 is TGTGCCAGCTCACTCACCGGGACAGGGGCAGAGGATGGCTACACCTTC.